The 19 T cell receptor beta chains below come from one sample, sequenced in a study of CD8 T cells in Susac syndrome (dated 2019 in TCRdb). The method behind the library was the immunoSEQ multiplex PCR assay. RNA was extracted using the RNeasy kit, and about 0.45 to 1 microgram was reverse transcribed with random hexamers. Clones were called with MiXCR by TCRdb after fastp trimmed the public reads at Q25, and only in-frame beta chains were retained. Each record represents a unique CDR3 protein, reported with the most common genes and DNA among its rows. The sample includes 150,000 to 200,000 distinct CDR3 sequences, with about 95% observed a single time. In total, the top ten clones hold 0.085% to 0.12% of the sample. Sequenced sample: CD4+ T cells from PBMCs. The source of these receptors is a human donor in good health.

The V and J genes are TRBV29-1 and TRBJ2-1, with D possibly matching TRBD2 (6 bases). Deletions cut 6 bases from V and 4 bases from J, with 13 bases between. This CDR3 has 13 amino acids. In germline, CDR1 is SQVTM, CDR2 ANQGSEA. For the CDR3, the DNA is TGCAGCGTGACCAGCGCGGGGTACAATGAGCAGTTCTTC. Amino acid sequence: CSVTSAGYNEQFF.

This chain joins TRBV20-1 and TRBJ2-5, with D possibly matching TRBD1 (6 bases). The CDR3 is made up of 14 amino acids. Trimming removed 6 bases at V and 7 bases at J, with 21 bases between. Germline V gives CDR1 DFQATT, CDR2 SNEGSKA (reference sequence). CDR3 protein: CSAPRGTQEGTQYF. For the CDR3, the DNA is TGCAGTGCCCCTAGGGGGACCCAGGAAGGGACCCAGTACTTC.

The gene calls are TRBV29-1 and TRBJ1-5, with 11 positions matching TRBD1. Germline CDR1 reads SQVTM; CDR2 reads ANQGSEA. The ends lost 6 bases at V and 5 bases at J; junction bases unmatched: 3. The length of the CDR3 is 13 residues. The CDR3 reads CSVGDRGDQPQHF. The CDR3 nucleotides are TGCAGCGTGGGGGACAGGGGGGATCAGCCCCAGCATTTT.

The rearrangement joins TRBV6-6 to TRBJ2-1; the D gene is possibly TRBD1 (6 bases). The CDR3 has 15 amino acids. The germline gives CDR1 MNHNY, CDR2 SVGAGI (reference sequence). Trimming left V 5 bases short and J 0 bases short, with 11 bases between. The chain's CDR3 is CASSPDSRSYNEQFF. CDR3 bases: TGTGCCAGCAGTCCGGACAGCCGCTCCTACAATGAGCAGTTCTTC.

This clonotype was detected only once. This chain's CDR3 is CASTLGRGADTQYF. The CDR3 DNA follows: TGTGCCAGCACCCTAGGGAGGGGCGCAGATACGCAGTATTTT. The genes are TRBV3-1 and TRBJ2-3, with 7 positions matching TRBD2. V was clipped by 7 bases and J by 4 bases; unmatched bases: 8. CDR1 and CDR2 from the germline V gene are LGHDT and YNNKEL (reference sequence). The CDR3 has 14 amino acids.

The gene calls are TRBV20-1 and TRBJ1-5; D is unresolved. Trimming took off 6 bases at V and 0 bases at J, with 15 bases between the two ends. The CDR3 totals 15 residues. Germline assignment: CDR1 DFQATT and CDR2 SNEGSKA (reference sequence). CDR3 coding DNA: TGCAGTGCCGTCGGGAACCCGGCTAGCAATCAGCCCCAGCATTTT. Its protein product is CSAVGNPASNQPQHF.

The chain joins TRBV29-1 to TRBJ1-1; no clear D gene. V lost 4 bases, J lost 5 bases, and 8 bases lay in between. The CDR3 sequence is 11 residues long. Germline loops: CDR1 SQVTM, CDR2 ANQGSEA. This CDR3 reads CSVALGTEAFF. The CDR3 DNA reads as TGCAGCGTTGCGTTAGGGACTGAAGCTTTCTTT.

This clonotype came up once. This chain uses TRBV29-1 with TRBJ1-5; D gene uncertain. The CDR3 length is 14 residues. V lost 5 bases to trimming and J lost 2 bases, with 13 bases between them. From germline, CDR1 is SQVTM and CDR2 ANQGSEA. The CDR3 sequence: CSVNRAPCNQPQHF. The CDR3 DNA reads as TGCAGCGTTAACAGAGCCCCATGCAATCAGCCCCAGCATTTT. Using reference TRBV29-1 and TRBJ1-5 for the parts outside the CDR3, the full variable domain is SAVISQKPSRDICQRGTSLTIQCQVDSQVTMMFWYRQQPGQSLTLIATANQGSEATYESGFVIDKFPISRPNLTFSTLTVSNMSPEDSSIYLCSVNRAPCNQPQHFGDGTRLSIL.

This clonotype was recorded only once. Here the CDR3 reads CASSEPGLALNEQFF. CDR3 bases: TGTGCCAGCTCGGAACCGGGACTAGCCTTAAATGAGCAGTTCTTC. The chain links TRBV7-9 to TRBJ2-1, with TRBD2 identical over 9 bases. CDR1 is SEHNR and CDR2 is FQNEAQ in the germline V gene (reference sequence). With 8 bases clipped from V and 7 bases from J, the junction kept 12 bases outside the gene matches. CDR3 length: 15 amino acids.

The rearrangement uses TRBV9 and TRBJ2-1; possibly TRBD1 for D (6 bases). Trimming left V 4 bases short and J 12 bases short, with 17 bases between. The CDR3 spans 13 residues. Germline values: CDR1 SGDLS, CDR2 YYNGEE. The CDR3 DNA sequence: TGTGCCAGCAGCCCTCAGTCCTCCAGGGGGCAGTTCTTC. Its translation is CASSPQSSRGQFF.

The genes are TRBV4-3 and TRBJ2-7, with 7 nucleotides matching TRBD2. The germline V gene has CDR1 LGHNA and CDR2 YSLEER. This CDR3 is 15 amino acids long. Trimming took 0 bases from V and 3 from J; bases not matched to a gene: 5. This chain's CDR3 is CASSQEGGMSYEQYF. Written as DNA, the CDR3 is TGCGCCAGCAGCCAAGAGGGGGGGATGAGCTACGAGCAGTACTTC.

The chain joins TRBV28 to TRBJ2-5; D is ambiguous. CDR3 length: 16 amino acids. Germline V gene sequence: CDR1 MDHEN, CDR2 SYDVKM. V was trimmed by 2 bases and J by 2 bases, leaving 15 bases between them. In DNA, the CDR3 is TGTGCCAGCAGTTTAGGGTTAAGTACAATACAAGAGACCCAGTACTTC. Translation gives CASSLGLSTIQETQYF.

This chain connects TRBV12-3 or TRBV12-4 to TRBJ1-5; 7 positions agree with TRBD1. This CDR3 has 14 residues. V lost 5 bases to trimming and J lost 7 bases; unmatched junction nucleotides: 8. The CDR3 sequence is CASSPQGTGQPQHF. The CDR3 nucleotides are TGTGCCAGCAGTCCACAGGGGACGGGACAGCCCCAGCATTTT.

The CDR3 region is CASGLGAGELFF. In DNA form, the CDR3 reads TGTGCCAGCGGCCTAGGGGCCGGGGAGCTGTTTTTT. The chain recombines TRBV6-2 or TRBV6-3 with TRBJ2-2, with a weak D call TRBD1 (5 bases). The ends were cut back, 8 bases at V and 6 bases at J, with 10 bases in the middle. The CDR3 length is 12 residues. Looked up from germline, CDR1 is MNHEY and CDR2 is SVGEGT.

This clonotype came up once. The CDR3 nucleotides are TGTGCCAGCAGCTCAGGACAGGCAAGCCCTGAAGCTTTCTTT. This gives the protein CASSSGQASPEAFF. This chain connects TRBV28 to TRBJ1-1, with 7 bases matching TRBD1. From germline, CDR1 is MDHEN and CDR2 SYDVKM. This CDR3 has 14 amino acids. V lost 6 bases and J lost 6; bases outside the gene matches: 10.

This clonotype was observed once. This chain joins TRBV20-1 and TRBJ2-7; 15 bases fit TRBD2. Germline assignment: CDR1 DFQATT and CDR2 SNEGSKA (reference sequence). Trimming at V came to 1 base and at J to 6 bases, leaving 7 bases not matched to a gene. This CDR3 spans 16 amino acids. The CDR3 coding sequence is TGCAGTGCTAGAGGGAGCCCGGGACTAGCGGGAGGCGAGCAGTACTTC. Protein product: CSARGSPGLAGGEQYF.

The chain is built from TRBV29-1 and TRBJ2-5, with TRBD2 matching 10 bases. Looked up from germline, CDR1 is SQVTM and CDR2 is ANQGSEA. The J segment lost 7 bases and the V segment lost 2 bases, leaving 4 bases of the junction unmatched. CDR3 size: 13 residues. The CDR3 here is CSVEPSGSATQYF. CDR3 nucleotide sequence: TGCAGCGTTGAACCTAGCGGGAGTGCGACCCAGTACTTC.

The CDR3 sequence is CASSLFRYSNQPQHF. The DNA of the CDR3 is TGTGCCAGCAGTTTATTCAGATATAGCAATCAGCCCCAGCATTTT. The chain recombines TRBV28 with TRBJ1-5; D not resolved. With 1 base removed from V and 0 bases from J, the gap between germline ends came to 7 bases. Germline values: CDR1 MDHEN, CDR2 SYDVKM. This CDR3 contains 15 residues.

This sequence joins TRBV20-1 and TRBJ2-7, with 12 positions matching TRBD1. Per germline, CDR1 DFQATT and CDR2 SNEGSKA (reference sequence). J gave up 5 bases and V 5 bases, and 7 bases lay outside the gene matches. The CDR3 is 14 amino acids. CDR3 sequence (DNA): TGCAGTGCTGGGACCGGGACAGGGGGCGACGAGCAGTACTTC. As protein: CSAGTGTGGDEQYF.